The 8 T cell receptor beta chains given below trace back to one sample, sequenced in a study of blood T cell repertoires in COVID-19. Clones were sequenced by immunoSEQ multiplex PCR, and TCRdb holds only the in-frame ones, with some missing. The repertoire includes some 220,000 clones, 80% of them detected once, and approximately 7.2% sits in the top ten. Source material: peripheral blood. These receptors all stem from a woman aged 65 to 85 with acute or convalescent COVID-19.

The J gene is TRBJ2-2, the V gene TRBV4-1; D remains ambiguous. V was pared by 1 base and J by 0 bases, with 6 bases between. CDR1 MGHRA and CDR2 YSYEKL come from the germline V gene. The length of the CDR3 is 15 residues. CDR3 sequence (DNA): TGCGCCAGCAGCCAAGGGGCAGCGAACACCGGGGAGCTGTTTTTT. This translates into CASSQGAANTGELFF.

This rearrangement joins TRBV3-1 (or the pseudogene TRBV3-2) to TRBJ2-3; tentatively, D is TRBD1 (6 bases). CDR3 length: 12 residues. CDR1 is LGHDT and CDR2 is YNNKEL in the germline V gene (reference sequence). V was pared by 9 bases and J by 2 bases, with 9 bases between. CDR3 nucleotide sequence: TGTGCCAGGGGGGCCTCCACAGATACGCAGTATTTT. This encodes CARGASTDTQYF.

The rearrangement links TRBV5-5 to TRBJ1-3; 12 nucleotides align to TRBD1. The length of the CDR3 is 16 residues. Trimming removed 3 bases from V and 0 bases from J; junction bases left unmatched: 1. Germline V gives CDR1 SGHKS, CDR2 YYEKEE (reference sequence). The CDR3 bases are TGTGCCAGCAGCTGGGGACAGGGGGCCTCTGGAAACACCATATATTTT. This gives the protein CASSWGQGASGNTIYF.

The rearrangement uses TRBV11-2 and TRBJ2-7; 9 bases align to TRBD1. V lost 6 bases, J lost 3 bases, and 3 bases stayed unmatched. Germline V lookup: CDR1 SGHAT, CDR2 FQNNGV. The CDR3 loop spans 13 amino acids. The CDR3 here is CASRRTGDYEQYF. CDR3 nucleotides: TGTGCCAGCAGGCGGACAGGGGACTACGAGCAGTACTTC.

The gene calls are TRBV6-1 and TRBJ1-2; the D is unclear. There are 15 residues in the CDR3. The germline V gene encodes CDR1 MNHNS and CDR2 SASEGT. V dropped 2 bases and J dropped 3 bases, with 13 bases sitting between them. This CDR3 reads CASSESSRTYYGYTF. The CDR3 DNA reads TGTGCCAGCAGTGAATCCTCCAGGACTTACTATGGCTACACCTTC.

The genes are TRBV5-1 and TRBJ1-4; 8 positions agree with TRBD1. This CDR3 contains 18 residues. V gave up 0 bases and J gave up 4 bases; unmatched junction bases: 11. CDR1 is SGHRS and CDR2 is YFSETQ in the germline V gene. As DNA, the CDR3 is TGCGCCAGCAGCTTGGCCGGGCAGGGGGCGCGGGTTAATGAAAAACTGTTTTTT. Its protein product is CASSLAGQGARVNEKLFF.

V and J are TRBV5-5 and TRBJ2-2; 7 bases fit TRBD1. The CDR3 contains 16 residues. CDR1 is SGHKS, CDR2 YYEKEE, per germline (reference sequence). Trimming took 0 bases from V and 0 from J; bases not matched to a gene: 2. CDR3: CASSLAGTANTGELFF. The CDR3 nucleotides read TGTGCCAGCAGCTTGGCTGGGACAGCGAACACCGGGGAGCTGTTTTTT. The variable domain in full, completed from reference TRBV5-5 and TRBJ2-2, reads DAGVTQSPTHLIKTRGQQVTLRCSPISGHKSVSWYQQVLGQGPQFIFQYYEKEERGRGNFPDRFSARQFPNYSSELNVNALLLGDSALYLCASSLAGTANTGELFFGEGSRLTVL.

The gene calls are TRBV9 and TRBJ2-2; D unresolved. The length of the CDR3 is 16 residues. Germline lookup yields CDR1 SGDLS and CDR2 YYNGEE. Trimming took off 1 base at V and 4 bases at J, with 14 bases between the two ends. The CDR3 DNA follows: TGTGCCAGCAGCGTATATGTGAACTCGCCCACCGGGGAGCTGTTTTTT. Residues: CASSVYVNSPTGELFF.